This TCR beta chain was captured by sequencing in a study of blood T cell repertoires in COVID-19. Turning to the study itself: The United States, Italy and Spain provided the acute and convalescent COVID-19 samples.

The CDR3 is 17 amino acids. The ends lost 0 bases at V and 0 bases at J; junction bases unmatched: 6. Germline V lookup: CDR1 WSHSY, CDR2 SAAADI. In terms of age and location, participants ranged from roughly 18 to 100 years and lived in about 25 US areas. Each participant's cohort was designated according to participant-reported clinical history. Repertoires were generated with immunoSEQ multiplex PCR, while TCRdb's copy carries only in-frame clones and drops some. The repertoire has fewer than 250,000 clones, about 91% of them found once; the top ten carry around 2.6%. This clone was seen once. Sequencing used PBMCs or T cells enriched from blood (not recorded which). The chain couples TRBV10-2 to TRBJ1-2, with TRBD1 matching over 8 bases. The clonotype was recovered from a woman aged 30 to 39 with acute COVID-19. CDR3 region: CASSESRTGWANYGYTF. CDR3 in DNA: TGCGCCAGCAGTGAGTCAAGGACAGGGTGGGCTAACTATGGCTACACCTTC.